One sample yielded the 20 T cell receptor beta chains listed below, sequenced in a study of shared clonotypes between healthy human individuals (dated by TCRdb to the early 2020s). Library method: the immunoSEQ multiplex PCR assay. The table was pulled from immuneACCESS by TCRdb, which kept in-frame rearrangements only. Such tables lose some clones; where checked, under half of the loss comes from unresolved V genes, and the rest has no known cause. For this sample there are under 600,000 clones; more than 95% appear just once. The top ten hold 0.064% of the sample. The sequenced sample was naive CD4+ T cells sorted from blood. Taken with the paper, the label for cell subset or site translates to: CD45RA+ positively selected. Receptor source: a woman in her 30s in good health.

The genes are TRBV29-1 and TRBJ1-3, with D hard to call. Germline-derived CDR1 and CDR2 are SQVTM and ANQGSEA. The CDR3 is 14 residues long. V lost 4 bases and J lost 4, with 14 bases in between. DNA of the CDR3: TGCAGCGTTGGGGGTGCGGGAGGCGGAAACACCATATATTTT. Protein sequence: CSVGGAGGGNTIYF.

J is TRBJ1-2 and V is TRBV29-1; TRBD1 matches 9 bases. This CDR3 region has 13 residues. The V gene's germline CDR1 is SQVTM and CDR2 ANQGSEA. J gave up 3 bases and V 5 bases, and 4 bases lay outside the gene matches. CDR3 DNA sequence: TGCAGCGTTAGGACAGGGGCGGACTATGGCTACACCTTC. Translated: CSVRTGADYGYTF.

The V call is TRBV4-1, the J call TRBJ2-4; TRBD2 aligns across 8 bases. V was pared by 4 bases and J by 5 bases, with 10 bases of the junction left unmatched. The germline V gene encodes CDR1 MGHRA and CDR2 YSYEKL. The CDR3 is made up of 16 amino acids. The CDR3: CASSRGLGRAENIQYF. The DNA for the CDR3 is TGCGCCAGCAGCCGCGGGCTCGGGAGGGCCGAAAACATTCAGTACTTC.

The gene calls are TRBV15 and TRBJ2-7; 10 bases are shared with TRBD2. Germline V gene sequence: CDR1 LNHNV, CDR2 YYDKDF (reference sequence). The CDR3 loop spans 19 amino acids. V shed 3 bases, J shed 5 bases, and the junction held 19 bases outside the gene matches. The CDR3 loop is CATSRGVSGRARVVNEQYF. In nucleotides, the CDR3 is TGTGCCACCAGCAGGGGGGTGAGCGGGAGGGCGCGTGTGGTCAACGAGCAGTACTTC.

This clone has only a few counts. The chain combines TRBV19 with TRBJ2-2; D may be TRBD1 or TRBD2 (6 bases each). Deletions cut 7 bases from V and 6 bases from J, with 12 bases between. The CDR3 runs to 13 residues. Germline V gives CDR1 LNHDA, CDR2 SQIVND (reference sequence). In DNA form, the CDR3 reads TGTGCCAGTACCCTAGGGGGGTCCGGGGAGCTGTTTTTT. Translating gives CASTLGGSGELFF. Full variable domain (rest looked up from reference TRBV19 and TRBJ2-2): DGGITQSPKYLFRKEGQNVTLSCEQNLNHDAMYWYRQDPGQGLRLIYYSQIVNDFQKGDIAEGYSVSREKKESFPLTVTSAQKNPTAFYLCASTLGGSGELFFGEGSRLTVL.

CDR3 sequence (DNA): TGTGCCAGCAGTTTGGCGGGGGACTACAACGCAGATGAGCAGTTCTTC. Its protein is CASSLAGDYNADEQFF. The V call is TRBV28, the J call TRBJ2-1, with TRBD2 matching 7 bases. Germline values: CDR1 MDHEN, CDR2 SYDVKM. V was clipped by 3 bases and J by 8 bases; unmatched bases: 13. The CDR3 has 16 residues.

In regard to this clone: In the same sample, other DNA sequences code for this CDR3. The genes are TRBV28 and TRBJ2-2; D perhaps matches TRBD2 (5 bases). Trimming took off 2 bases at V and 2 bases at J, with 6 bases between the two ends. The CDR3 is made up of 14 amino acids. Germline assignment: CDR1 MDHEN and CDR2 SYDVKM. The chain's CDR3 is CASSLGSNTGELFF. The CDR3 DNA sequence: TGTGCCAGCAGTTTAGGGAGCAACACCGGGGAGCTGTTTTTT.

This clone has only one observation. The chain employs TRBV7-2 and TRBJ1-2, with TRBD1 as a possible D gene (5 bases). The CDR3 extends over 14 amino acids. Germline V gives CDR1 SGHTA, CDR2 FQGNSA. V gave up 0 bases and J gave up 5 bases, with 10 bases separating them. CDR3 nucleotides: TGTGCCAGCAGCTTAGCAGGGGCGCTATATGGCTACACCTTC. Protein sequence: CASSLAGALYGYTF. The full variable domain, in which reference TRBV7-2 and TRBJ1-2 provide the parts outside the CDR3, is GAGVSQSPSNKVTEKGKDVELRCDPISGHTALYWYRQSLGQGLEFLIYFQGNSAPDKSGLPSDRFSAERTGGSVSTLTIQRTQQEDSAVYLCASSLAGALYGYTFGSGTRLTVV.

CDR3 protein: CASREELGRYTF. Here the CDR3 DNA reads TGTGCCAGCAGAGAGGAGCTGGGGCGCTACACCTTC. V usage is TRBV2 and J usage is TRBJ1-2; D is perhaps TRBD1 (5 bases). The germline CDR1 and CDR2 sequences are SNHLY and FYNNEI. Trimming took off 6 bases at V and 9 bases at J, with 14 bases between the two ends. The CDR3 is 12 residues long.

The chain employs TRBV28 and TRBJ1-5, with a weak D call TRBD1 (5 bases). Germline assignment: CDR1 MDHEN and CDR2 SYDVKM. Trimming took off 2 bases at V and 5 bases at J, with 19 bases between the two ends. The CDR3 loop spans 17 amino acids. DNA of the CDR3: TGTGCCAGCAGTTTACTCTTGTTGCAGGGATGGGATCAGCCCCAGCATTTT. As protein: CASSLLLLQGWDQPQHF.

Here the CDR3 reads CASSLGGHYGYTF. The CDR3 coding sequence is TGTGCCAGCAGTTTAGGGGGCCACTATGGCTACACCTTC. The V call is TRBV28, the J call TRBJ1-2, with a tentative D call TRBD1 (6 bases). The CDR3 consists of 13 residues. The germline V and J ends were trimmed by 2 bases and 3 bases, with 7 bases remaining between them. The germline gives CDR1 MDHEN, CDR2 SYDVKM.

V usage is TRBV20-1 and J usage is TRBJ1-1, with 8 bases that match TRBD1. Germline V lookup: CDR1 DFQATT, CDR2 SNEGSKA (reference sequence). The CDR3 has 11 residues. J lost 11 bases, V lost 5 bases, and 7 bases had no gene match. This CDR3 is CSAGDRPEAFF. In nucleotides, the CDR3 is TGCAGTGCTGGGGACAGGCCGGAGGCTTTCTTT.

The chain links TRBV27 to TRBJ1-1; tentative D call: TRBD1 (5 bases). From germline, CDR1 is MNHEY and CDR2 SMNVEV (reference sequence). V was trimmed by 5 bases and J by 2 bases, leaving 12 bases between them. The CDR3 sequence is 14 residues long. Written as DNA, the CDR3 is TGTGCCAGCAGTACCAAGCAGGGTAACACTGAAGCTTTCTTT. Its protein is CASSTKQGNTEAFF.

The chain combines TRBV6-1 with TRBJ2-7, with 7 bases that match TRBD2. The length of the CDR3 is 15 residues. In germline, CDR1 is MNHNS, CDR2 SASEGT. V lost 3 bases to trimming and J lost 2 bases; unmatched junction nucleotides: 7. The CDR3 DNA reads TGTGCCAGCAGTGAGAGTGGGAGGGCCACCTACGAGCAGTACTTC. This gives the protein CASSESGRATYEQYF.

The count of this clone is one. The V gene is TRBV6-5, the J gene TRBJ2-7, with D maybe TRBD1 (6 bases). Trimming cost V 0 bases and J 4 bases, with 13 bases left between them. The CDR3 has 15 residues. Germline assignment: CDR1 MNHEY and CDR2 SVGAGI. CDR3 sequence reads: CASSYSSAGAYEQYF. DNA for the CDR3: TGTGCCAGCAGTTACTCAAGTGCAGGGGCTTACGAGCAGTACTTC.

V is TRBV10-3 and J is TRBJ2-7; D possibly matches TRBD1 or TRBD2 (5 bases each). Trimming took off 3 bases at V and 0 bases at J, with 9 bases between the two ends. Germline CDR1 reads ENHRY; CDR2 reads SYGVKD. The CDR3 length is 14 residues. CDR3 region: CAISDRDDSYEQYF. CDR3 nucleotides: TGTGCCATCAGTGATAGGGACGACTCCTACGAGCAGTACTTC.

The chain uses TRBV19 and TRBJ1-5; 7 positions match TRBD1. Unmatched junction bases numbered 17, after V lost 5 bases and J lost 7 bases. The CDR3 spans 17 residues. Germline CDR1 reads LNHDA; CDR2 reads SQIVND (reference sequence). DNA of the CDR3: TGTGCCAGTAGTCCCCAACGTGGGACAGCGATTAACCAGCCCCAGCATTTT. It translates to CASSPQRGTAINQPQHF.

V usage is TRBV6-5 and J usage is TRBJ1-1, with D possibly TRBD1 on 5 matching bases. The germline V gene has CDR1 MNHEY and CDR2 SVGAGI. The CDR3 length is 14 residues. V lost 4 bases, J lost 3 bases, and 12 bases lay in between. The CDR3, as DNA: TGTGCCAGCAGTTCGGGACGGACCTACACTGAAGCTTTCTTT. Its protein is CASSSGRTYTEAFF.

The chain carries TRBV7-9 and TRBJ2-3; 8 bases fit TRBD1. The CDR3 has 14 amino acids. V trimming: 5 bases; J trimming: 6 bases; junction bases outside the gene matches: 7. Germline CDR1 is SEHNR and CDR2 is FQNEAQ (reference sequence). The CDR3 DNA reads as TGTGCCAGCAGCAAGCAGGGGGCGCCGGATACGCAGTATTTT. This gives the protein CASSKQGAPDTQYF. The variable domain in full, with the rest retrieved from reference TRBV7-9 and TRBJ2-3, is DTGVSQNPRHKITKRGQNVTFRCDPISEHNRLYWYRQTLGQGPEFLTYFQNEAQLEKSRLLSDRFSAERPKGSFSTLEIQRTEQGDSAMYLCASSKQGAPDTQYFGPGTRLTVL.

The chain combines TRBV5-6 with TRBJ1-2, with a possible D match to TRBD1 (5 bases). There are 15 residues in the CDR3. Germline values: CDR1 SGHDT, CDR2 YYEEEE. Trimming stripped 4 bases from V and 5 bases from J, with 18 bases between. CDR3 amino acids: CASSQLLTGLYGYTF. In DNA, the CDR3 is TGTGCCAGCAGCCAACTCTTAACAGGCCTTTATGGCTACACCTTC.